This TCR beta chain was found in a study of technical replicates of blood from a handful of donors. Germline CDR1 and CDR2: SGDLS and YYNGEE. This CDR3 has 13 residues. V was pared by 5 bases and J by 4 bases, with 2 bases of the junction left unmatched. The table came from immunoSEQ multiplex PCR; TCRdb's copy has only in-frame clones and leaves some out. The table has roughly 100,000 clones, 96% seen once. This clone appeared a single time. The chain employs TRBV9 and TRBJ2-2; 7 bases fit TRBD1. This clonotype originated in a human donor in good health. The sample consisted of T cells isolated from PBMCs. CDR3 bases: TGTGCCAGCAGTGAGGGGGCCACCGGGGAGCTGTTTTTT. It codes for CASSEGATGELFF.